What follows are 10 T cell receptor beta chains derived from one specimen sequenced in a study of OX40 agonist ivuxolimab in advanced cancers. Using immunoSEQ multiplex PCR, the repertoire was profiled, and TCRdb retains in-frame clones only, with some absent. The table has more than 45,000 clones, roughly 84% seen once. The source material was CD4+ or CD8+ T cells sorted from blood, sampled in a trial of the OX40 agonist ivuxolimab. The receptors were sampled from an adult with an advanced solid tumor such as melanoma, head and neck, liver or kidney cancer.

The rearrangement links TRBV2 to TRBJ2-1, with 7 bases that match TRBD2. Trimming removed 6 bases from V and 8 bases from J; junction bases left unmatched: 10. The CDR3 extends over 14 amino acids. Germline lookup yields CDR1 SNHLY and CDR2 FYNNEI. The CDR3 DNA follows: TGTGCCAGCAGAATCGGACTAGGAGGGGATGAGCAGTTCTTC. Residues: CASRIGLGGDEQFF.

J is TRBJ2-3 and V is TRBV7-3, with TRBD2 identical over 9 bases. The germline V gene encodes CDR1 SGHTA and CDR2 FQGTGA. The CDR3 sequence is 15 residues long. V lost 2 bases, J lost 6 bases, and 6 bases stayed unmatched. The DNA of the CDR3 is TGTGCCAGCAGCTTAGGCGGGGGGGCCTCCGATACGCAGTATTTT. Protein product: CASSLGGGASDTQYF.

This clone was observed a few times. This chain links TRBV2 with TRBJ2-4; 8 bases line up with TRBD1. Trimming at V came to 4 bases and at J to 9 bases, leaving 5 bases not matched to a gene. CDR1 is SNHLY, CDR2 FYNNEI, per germline. The CDR3 length is 13 residues. Here the CDR3 reads CASSGGQATIQYF. Written as DNA, the CDR3 is TGTGCCAGCAGTGGGGGACAGGCGACCATTCAGTACTTC.

This chain links TRBV5-1 with TRBJ1-2; D not certain. Germline lookup yields CDR1 SGHRS and CDR2 YFSETQ. The CDR3 has 14 residues. Trimming took 0 bases from V and 3 from J, leaving 9 bases between them. CDR3 amino acids: CASSLVGGDYGYTF. CDR3 bases: TGCGCCAGCAGCTTGGTGGGCGGTGACTATGGCTACACCTTC.

The chain employs TRBV11-2 and TRBJ1-1; possible D gene TRBD1, 6 bases. The CDR3 runs to 13 residues. V lost 5 bases to trimming and J lost 1 base, with 8 bases between them. Looked up from germline, CDR1 is SGHAT and CDR2 is FQNNGV. CDR3: CASSQGQNTEAFF. The CDR3 region has the DNA TGTGCCAGCAGCCAGGGACAGAACACTGAAGCTTTCTTT. Based on the CDR3 plus reference TRBV11-2 and TRBJ1-1, the full variable domain is EAGVAQSPRYKIIEKRQSVAFWCNPISGHATLYWYQQILGQGPKLLIQFQNNGVVDDSQLPKDRFSAERLKGVDSTLKIQPAKLEDSAVYLCASSQGQNTEAFFGQGTRLTVV.

The chain links TRBV7-2 to TRBJ1-4; 10 bases agree with TRBD1. Germline lookup yields CDR1 SGHTA and CDR2 FQGNSA. The CDR3 is 15 amino acids. Unmatched junction bases numbered 8, after V lost 5 bases and J lost 8 bases. As DNA, the CDR3 is TGTGCCAGCAGCCTCACCGGGACAGGGGCCGAAAAACTGTTTTTT. It translates to CASSLTGTGAEKLFF.

The table lists this clone with a few counts. The chain recombines TRBV10-3 with TRBJ2-1, with 7 bases lining up with TRBD2. The trim removed 6 bases at V and 5 bases at J, leaving 4 bases unmatched. CDR3 length: 13 amino acids. Per the germline V gene, CDR1 is ENHRY and CDR2 is SYGVKD. CDR3 protein: CAIRGGVNNEQFF. In DNA form, the CDR3 reads TGTGCCATCAGGGGGGGGGTTAACAATGAGCAGTTCTTC.

V is TRBV9 and J is TRBJ2-5, with D possibly being TRBD2 (6 bases). The CDR3 loop spans 14 amino acids. The V gene's germline CDR1 is SGDLS and CDR2 YYNGEE. V lost 3 bases and J lost 5, with 14 bases in between. DNA for the CDR3: TGTGCCAGCAGCGCTACGAGCCGGGGGGAGACCCAGTACTTC. Its protein product is CASSATSRGETQYF.

In this sample, this clone turned up once. The chain joins TRBV5-8 to TRBJ1-1; D remains unclear. Deletions cut 6 bases from V and 5 bases from J, with 8 bases between. The CDR3 extends over 11 amino acids. Germline V CDR1 and CDR2: SGHTS, YDEGEE. The CDR3 loop reads CASTRRTEAFF. CDR3 sequence (DNA): TGTGCCAGCACCCGGCGGACTGAAGCTTTCTTT.

The V gene is TRBV28, the J gene TRBJ2-5, with unresolved D. Between the trimmed V and J ends, which lost 5 bases and 5 bases, there was a span of 15 bases. The length of the CDR3 is 14 residues. CDR1 is MDHEN and CDR2 is SYDVKM in the germline V gene. CDR3 sequence: CASSGLVWLETQYF. For the CDR3, the DNA is TGTGCCAGCAGTGGGTTGGTTTGGTTGGAGACCCAGTACTTC.